This T cell receptor beta chain was recovered during a study of human T cells and chemical hapten exposure. Study results and caveats: With regard to DPC sensitization, TCRs above 1 in 1000 frequency did not change.

The library tagged each cDNA molecule with unique molecular identifiers. Via MiXCR, TCRdb re-called the 5' RACE reads, giving one row per CDR3 protein. The table lists 130,000 or so distinct CDR3 sequences, over 3.5% of them singletons, with under 1.5% in the top ten. Whole blood, unfractionated, served as the material for total RNA extraction. Trimming removed 0 bases from V and 12 bases from J, with 16 bases in between. In germline, CDR1 is SGHRS, CDR2 YFSETQ. There are 14 residues in the CDR3. Many counts were recorded for this clonotype. Its antigen is not known. V and J are TRBV5-1 and TRBJ2-1; possible D gene TRBD2, 5 bases. This sequence originates from a female donor in good health. The CDR3 DNA sequence: TGCGCCAGCAGCTTGGACGGACTGATCGTAGGGCAGTTCTTC. Residues: CASSLDGLIVGQFF. The full variable domain, in which reference TRBV5-1 and TRBJ2-1 provide the parts outside the CDR3, is KAGVTQTPRYLIKTRGQQVTLSCSPISGHRSVSWYQQTPGQGLQFLFEYFSETQRNKGNFPGRFSGRQFSNSRSEMNVSTLELGDSALYLCASSLDGLIVGQFFGPGTRLTVL.